The T cell receptor (beta chain) described here comes from a study of T-cell memory formation after mild COVID-19. TCRdb itself ran the 5' RACE reads through MiXCR, one entry per CDR3 protein. The sample lists 300,000 to 400,000 distinct CDR3 sequences; around 15% were seen once. At least ten counts were recorded for this clonotype. Material for sequencing was PBMCs or a T cell subset sorted from them (not recorded which). The TCR originated in a man aged 18-30 years who had mild COVID-19 (a few samples of this study predate the infection). Cell type and time point are not known.

The CDR3 here is CASSASSGTSPTDTQYF. In DNA, the CDR3 is TGTGCCAGCAGCGCTTCTTCCGGGACTAGCCCCACAGATACGCAGTATTTT. The chain couples TRBV9 to TRBJ2-3, with 9 bases that match TRBD2. Trimming cost V 3 bases and J 2 bases; bases outside gene matches: 10. Germline CDR1 is SGDLS and CDR2 is YYNGEE. The CDR3 is made up of 17 amino acids.